What follows are 12 T cell receptor beta chains derived from one specimen sequenced in a study of a mutant IDH1 vaccine in newly diagnosed glioma. As to time point: week 47, end of study. Doses comprised 300 ug of mutant IDH1 20-mer peptide each, plus topical imiquimod. Assay used: immunoSEQ multiplex PCR; TCRdb lists only in-frame clones, some missing. The table shows tens of thousands of clones, with roughly 80% occurring only once. No cognate antigen is known for these TCRs. This material consisted of PBMCs, taken from a glioma patient whose treatment included an IDH1 peptide vaccine. Source of these receptors: a man younger than 45 with glioma.

The chain combines TRBV14 with TRBJ2-1; no reliable D call. The germline V gene has CDR1 SGHDN and CDR2 FVKESK. There are 14 residues in the CDR3. Between the trimmed V and J ends, which lost 4 bases and 3 bases, there was a span of 10 bases. The CDR3 DNA follows: TGTGCCAGCAGCCCGACCCAGTTCTACAATGAGCAGTTCTTC. Its protein is CASSPTQFYNEQFF.

This clone was picked up one time. V is TRBV28 and J is TRBJ1-6; D is ambiguous. Between the trimmed V and J ends, which lost 7 bases and 8 bases, there was a span of 15 bases. Germline CDR1 reads MDHEN; CDR2 reads SYDVKM. The CDR3 has 14 residues. CDR3 in amino acids: CASINVRADSPLHF. As DNA, the CDR3 is TGTGCCAGCATAAACGTCCGGGCGGATTCACCCCTCCACTTT.

The CDR3 sequence is CASSLVESSLAEQYF. DNA for the CDR3: TGTGCCAGCAGCTTGGTCGAGTCTAGCCTCGCCGAGCAGTACTTC. The chain recombines TRBV5-4 with TRBJ2-7; D is possibly TRBD2 (5 bases). The length of the CDR3 is 15 residues. Germline V lookup: CDR1 SGHNT, CDR2 YYREEE (reference sequence). Trimming took off 0 bases at V and 6 bases at J, with 16 bases between the two ends. The variable domain in full, completed from reference TRBV5-4 and TRBJ2-7, reads ETGVTQSPTHLIKTRGQQVTLRCSSQSGHNTVSWYQQALGQGPQFIFQYYREEENGRGNFPPRFSGLQFPNYSSELNVNALELDDSALYLCASSLVESSLAEQYFGPGTRLTVT.

The chain combines TRBV25-1 with TRBJ2-1; D is possibly TRBD2 (6 bases). The CDR3 runs 14 residues. Germline values: CDR1 MGHDK, CDR2 SYGVNS. Between the trimmed V and J ends, which lost 10 bases and 2 bases, there was a span of 15 bases. This chain's CDR3 is CAIPRRETYNEQFF. CDR3 nucleotides: TGTGCCATCCCCCGCCGGGAGACCTACAATGAGCAGTTCTTC. Complete variable domain (other parts from reference TRBV25-1 and TRBJ2-1): EADIYQTPRYLVIGTGKKITLECSQTMGHDKMYWYQQDPGMELHLIHYSYGVNSTEKGDLSSESTVSRIRTEHFPLTLESARPSHTSQYLCAIPRRETYNEQFFGPGTRLTVL.

The chain couples TRBV18 to TRBJ2-3; 10 positions agree with TRBD1. Losses at the gene ends were 5 bases for V and 0 bases for J; bases not matched to a gene: 5. Germline V gives CDR1 KGHSH, CDR2 LQKENI. The CDR3 has 16 residues. CDR3 sequence (DNA): TGTGCCAGCTCAGCGGACAGGGGGGATAGCACAGATACGCAGTATTTT. This encodes CASSADRGDSTDTQYF.

J is TRBJ2-7 and V is TRBV6-1; TRBD1 matches at 9 bases. Looked up from germline, CDR1 is MNHNS and CDR2 is SASEGT. Trimming took 4 bases from V and 6 from J; bases not matched to a gene: 7. The CDR3 covers 14 residues. The CDR3 DNA is TGTGCCAGCAGTGTATTTGGGACAGGGATCGAGCAGTACTTC. This gives the protein CASSVFGTGIEQYF.

J is TRBJ1-4 and V is TRBV5-1; 8 bases fit TRBD1. The V and J ends lost 2 bases and 6 bases, in that order; junction bases with no gene match: 3. The CDR3 loop spans 14 amino acids. CDR1 is SGHRS and CDR2 is YFSETQ in the germline V gene. CDR3 sequence (DNA): TGCGCCAGCAGCTTCGACAGGGGCCATGAAAAACTGTTTTTT. Translating gives CASSFDRGHEKLFF.

This clone is a singleton in its sample. This chain connects TRBV13 to TRBJ1-3; no definite D call. CDR1 is PRHDT and CDR2 is FYEKMQ in the germline V gene (reference sequence). The CDR3 totals 13 residues. Trimming stripped 5 bases from V and 0 bases from J, with 5 bases between. The CDR3 DNA reads TGTGCCAGCAGCCGGGGCTCTGGAAACACCATATATTTT. It specifies CASSRGSGNTIYF.

Turning to this clone: Additional DNA sequences in this sample encode the identical CDR3. The chain is built from TRBV29-1 and TRBJ2-1; no definite D call. Trimming took off 6 bases at V and 6 bases at J, with 12 bases between the two ends. The CDR3 has 12 residues. The germline gives CDR1 SQVTM, CDR2 ANQGSEA. CDR3 in DNA: TGCAGCGTCCCCTACGGTGTCAATGAGCAGTTCTTC. Its protein is CSVPYGVNEQFF.

V and J are TRBV15 and TRBJ1-4, with D hard to call. The CDR3 has 16 amino acids. Germline V gene sequence: CDR1 LNHNV, CDR2 YYDKDF (reference sequence). V gave up 4 bases and J gave up 4 bases, with 16 bases separating them. CDR3 region: CATSIGLAASNEKLFF. DNA for the CDR3: TGTGCCACCAGCATTGGATTGGCAGCAAGTAATGAAAAACTGTTTTTT.

The chain links TRBV5-6 to TRBJ2-2; D perhaps matches TRBD2 (6 bases). The CDR3 totals 16 residues. The germline CDR1 and CDR2 sequences are SGHDT and YYEEEE. The V and J ends lost 3 bases and 6 bases respectively, with 18 bases between them. The CDR3, as DNA: TGTGCCAGCAGCTCGCCGGGACTTACACAACCCGGGGAGCTGTTTTTT. It translates to CASSSPGLTQPGELFF.

The chain combines TRBV5-1 with TRBJ2-3; TRBD1 aligns across 8 bases. The length of the CDR3 is 13 residues. The J segment lost 3 bases and the V segment lost 5 bases, leaving 2 bases of the junction unmatched. CDR1 and CDR2 (germline): SGHRS, YFSETQ. In DNA form, the CDR3 reads TGCGCCAGCAGTCGACAGGGGACAGATACGCAGTATTTT. Translation: CASSRQGTDTQYF.